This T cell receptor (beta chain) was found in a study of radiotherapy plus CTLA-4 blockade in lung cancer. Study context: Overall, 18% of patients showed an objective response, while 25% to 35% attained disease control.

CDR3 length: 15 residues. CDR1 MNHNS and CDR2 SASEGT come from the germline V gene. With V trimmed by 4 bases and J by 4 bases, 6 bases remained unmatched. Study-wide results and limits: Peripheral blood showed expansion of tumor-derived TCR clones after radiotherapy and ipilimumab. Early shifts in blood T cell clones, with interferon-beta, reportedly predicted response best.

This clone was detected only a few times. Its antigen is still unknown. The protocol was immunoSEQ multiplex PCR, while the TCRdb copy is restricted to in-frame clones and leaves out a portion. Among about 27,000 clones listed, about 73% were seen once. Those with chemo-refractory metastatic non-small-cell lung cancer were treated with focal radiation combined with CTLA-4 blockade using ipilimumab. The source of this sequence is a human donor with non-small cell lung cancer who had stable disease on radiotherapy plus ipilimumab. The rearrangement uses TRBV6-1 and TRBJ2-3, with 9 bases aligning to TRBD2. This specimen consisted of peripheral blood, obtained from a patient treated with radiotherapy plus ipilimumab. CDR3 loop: CASSVTSGGPDTQYF. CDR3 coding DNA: TGTGCCAGCAGTGTGACTAGCGGAGGACCAGATACGCAGTATTTT.